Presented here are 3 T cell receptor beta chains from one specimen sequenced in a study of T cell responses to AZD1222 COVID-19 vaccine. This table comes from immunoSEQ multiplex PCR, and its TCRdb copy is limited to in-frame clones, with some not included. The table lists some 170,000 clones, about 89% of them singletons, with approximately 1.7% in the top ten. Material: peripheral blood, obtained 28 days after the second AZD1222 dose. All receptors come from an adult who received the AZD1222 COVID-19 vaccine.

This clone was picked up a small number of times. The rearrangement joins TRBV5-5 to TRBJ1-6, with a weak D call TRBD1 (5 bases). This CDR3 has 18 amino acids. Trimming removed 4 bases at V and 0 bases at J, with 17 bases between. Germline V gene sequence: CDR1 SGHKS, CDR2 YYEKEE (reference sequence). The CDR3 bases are TGTGCCAGCAGCGTCCGGGACGTAGGGAGCTCCTATAATTCACCCCTCCACTTT. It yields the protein CASSVRDVGSSYNSPLHF.

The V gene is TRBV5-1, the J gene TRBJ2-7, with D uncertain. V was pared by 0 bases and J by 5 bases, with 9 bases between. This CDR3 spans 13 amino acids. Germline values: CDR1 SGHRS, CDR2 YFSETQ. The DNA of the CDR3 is TGCGCCAGCAGCTTGGTAGGGTATAACGAGCAGTACTTC. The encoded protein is CASSLVGYNEQYF.

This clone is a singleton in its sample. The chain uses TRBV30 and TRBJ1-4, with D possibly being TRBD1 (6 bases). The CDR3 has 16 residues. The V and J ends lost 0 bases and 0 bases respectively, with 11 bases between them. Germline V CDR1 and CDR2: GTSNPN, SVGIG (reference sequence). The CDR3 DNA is TGTGCCTGGAGTGTATGGGGGGGCACAACTAATGAAAAACTGTTTTTT. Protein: CAWSVWGGTTNEKLFF.